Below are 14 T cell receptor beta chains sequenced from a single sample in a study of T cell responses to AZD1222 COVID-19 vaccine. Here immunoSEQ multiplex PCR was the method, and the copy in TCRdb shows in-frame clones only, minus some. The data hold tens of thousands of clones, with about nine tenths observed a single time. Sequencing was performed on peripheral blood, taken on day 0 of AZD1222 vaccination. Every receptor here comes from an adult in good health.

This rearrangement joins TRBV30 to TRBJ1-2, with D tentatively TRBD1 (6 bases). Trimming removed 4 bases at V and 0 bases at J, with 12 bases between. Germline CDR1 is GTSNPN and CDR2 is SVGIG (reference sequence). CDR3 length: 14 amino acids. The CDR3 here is CAWTRDTANYGYTF. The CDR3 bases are TGTGCCTGGACGCGGGACACAGCTAACTATGGCTACACCTTC.

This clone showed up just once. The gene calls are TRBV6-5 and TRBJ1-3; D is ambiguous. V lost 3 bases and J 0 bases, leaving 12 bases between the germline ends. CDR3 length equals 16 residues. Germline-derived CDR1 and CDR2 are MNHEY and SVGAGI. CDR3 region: CASSYRGKTSGNTIYF. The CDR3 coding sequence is TGTGCCAGCAGTTATAGAGGCAAGACCTCTGGAAACACCATATATTTT.

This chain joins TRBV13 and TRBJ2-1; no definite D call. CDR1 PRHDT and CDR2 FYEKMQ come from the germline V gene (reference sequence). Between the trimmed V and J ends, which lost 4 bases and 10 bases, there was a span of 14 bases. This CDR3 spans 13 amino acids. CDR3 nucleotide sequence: TGTGCCAGCAGCTCCGACCTCCTTAGCGAGCAGTTCTTC. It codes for CASSSDLLSEQFF.

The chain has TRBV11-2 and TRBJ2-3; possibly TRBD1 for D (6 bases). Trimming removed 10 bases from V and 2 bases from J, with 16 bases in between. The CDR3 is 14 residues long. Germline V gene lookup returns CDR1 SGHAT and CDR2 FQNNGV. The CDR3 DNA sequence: TGTGCCACGATACAGGGTCCCGCCACAGATACGCAGTATTTT. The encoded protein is CATIQGPATDTQYF.

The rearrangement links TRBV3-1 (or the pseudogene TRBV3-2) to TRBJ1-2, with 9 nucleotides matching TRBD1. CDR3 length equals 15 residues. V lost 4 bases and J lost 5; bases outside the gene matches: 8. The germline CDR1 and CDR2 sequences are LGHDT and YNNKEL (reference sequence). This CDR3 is CASSPRDRAGYGYTF. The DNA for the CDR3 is TGTGCCAGCAGCCCCCGGGACAGGGCTGGGTATGGCTACACCTTC.

The CDR3 loop is CASSQEVGLVNEQFF. CDR3 DNA: TGCGCCAGCAGCCAAGAAGTAGGGCTAGTCAATGAGCAGTTCTTC. This chain uses TRBV4-1 with TRBJ2-1; D gene uncertain. V was trimmed by 0 bases and J by 6 bases, leaving 12 bases between them. The CDR3 is 15 amino acids. Germline CDR1 MGHRA, CDR2 YSYEKL.

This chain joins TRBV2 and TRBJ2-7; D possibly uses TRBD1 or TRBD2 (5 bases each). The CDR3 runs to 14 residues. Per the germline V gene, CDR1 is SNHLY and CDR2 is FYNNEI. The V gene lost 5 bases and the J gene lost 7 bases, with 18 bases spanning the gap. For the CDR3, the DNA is TGTGCCAGCAGTCAGGGCACCACTTCGGGGGAGCAGTACTTC. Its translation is CASSQGTTSGEQYF. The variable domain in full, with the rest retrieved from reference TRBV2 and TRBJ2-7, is EPEVTQTPSHQVTQMGQEVILRCVPISNHLYFYWYRQILGQKVEFLVSFYNNEISEKSEIFDDQFSVERPDGSNFTLKIRSTKLEDSAMYFCASSQGTTSGEQYFGPGTRLTVT.

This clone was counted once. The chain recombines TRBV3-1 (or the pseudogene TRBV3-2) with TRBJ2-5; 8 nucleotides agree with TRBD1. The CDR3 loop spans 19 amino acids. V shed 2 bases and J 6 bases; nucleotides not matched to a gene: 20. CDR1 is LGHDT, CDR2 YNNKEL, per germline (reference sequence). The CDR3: CASSQTPVILGTGSQTQYF. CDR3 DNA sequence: TGTGCCAGCAGCCAAACGCCGGTAATACTTGGGACAGGCAGCCAGACCCAGTACTTC.

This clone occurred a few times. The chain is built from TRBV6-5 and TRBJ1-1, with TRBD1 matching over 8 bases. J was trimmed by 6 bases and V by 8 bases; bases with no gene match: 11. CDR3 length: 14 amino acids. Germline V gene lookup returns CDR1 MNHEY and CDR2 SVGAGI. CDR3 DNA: TGTGCCAGCGGAGGGGACAGGTCAAACGCTGAAGCTTTCTTT. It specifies CASGGDRSNAEAFF.

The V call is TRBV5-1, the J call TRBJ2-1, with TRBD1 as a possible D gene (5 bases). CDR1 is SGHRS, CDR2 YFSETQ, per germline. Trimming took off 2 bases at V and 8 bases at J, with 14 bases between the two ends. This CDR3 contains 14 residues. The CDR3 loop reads CASSFGAGNHEQFF. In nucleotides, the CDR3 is TGCGCCAGCAGCTTTGGGGCAGGGAACCATGAGCAGTTCTTC. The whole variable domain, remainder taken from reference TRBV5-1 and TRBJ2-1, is KAGVTQTPRYLIKTRGQQVTLSCSPISGHRSVSWYQQTPGQGLQFLFEYFSETQRNKGNFPGRFSGRQFSNSRSEMNVSTLELGDSALYLCASSFGAGNHEQFFGPGTRLTVL.

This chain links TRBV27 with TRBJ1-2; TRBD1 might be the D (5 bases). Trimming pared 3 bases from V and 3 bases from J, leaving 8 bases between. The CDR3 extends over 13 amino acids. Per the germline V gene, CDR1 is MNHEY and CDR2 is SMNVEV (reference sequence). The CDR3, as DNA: TGTGCCAGCAGTTTGGGGGTAGACTATGGCTACACCTTC. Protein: CASSLGVDYGYTF.

In nucleotides, the CDR3 is TGTGCCAGTAGTATCGGGCGAATTACCGGGACTGAAGCTTTCTTT. Amino acids: CASSIGRITGTEAFF. This sequence joins TRBV19 and TRBJ1-1; no reliable D call. Trimming took 3 bases from V and 5 from J, leaving 16 bases between them. In germline, CDR1 is LNHDA, CDR2 SQIVND (reference sequence). This CDR3 region has 15 residues.

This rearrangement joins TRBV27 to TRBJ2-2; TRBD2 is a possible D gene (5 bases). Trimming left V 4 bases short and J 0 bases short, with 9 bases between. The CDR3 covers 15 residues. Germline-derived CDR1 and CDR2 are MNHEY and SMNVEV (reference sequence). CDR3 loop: CASSSDWTNTGELFF. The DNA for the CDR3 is TGTGCCAGCAGTTCGGACTGGACGAACACCGGGGAGCTGTTTTTT.

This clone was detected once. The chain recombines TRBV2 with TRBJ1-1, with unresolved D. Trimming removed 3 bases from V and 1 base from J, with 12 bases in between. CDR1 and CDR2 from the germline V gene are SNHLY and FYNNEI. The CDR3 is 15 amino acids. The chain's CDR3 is CASSDGQVPNTEAFF. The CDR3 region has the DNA TGTGCCAGCAGTGACGGGCAGGTTCCGAACACTGAAGCTTTCTTT.